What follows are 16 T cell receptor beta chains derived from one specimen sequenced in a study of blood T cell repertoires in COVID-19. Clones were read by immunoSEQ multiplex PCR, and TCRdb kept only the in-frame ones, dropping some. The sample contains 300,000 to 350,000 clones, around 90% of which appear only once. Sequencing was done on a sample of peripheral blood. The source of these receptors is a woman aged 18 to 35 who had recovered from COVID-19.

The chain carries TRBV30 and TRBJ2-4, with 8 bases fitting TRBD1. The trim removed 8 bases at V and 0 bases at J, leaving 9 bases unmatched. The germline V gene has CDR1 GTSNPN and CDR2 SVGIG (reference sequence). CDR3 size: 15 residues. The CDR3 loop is CAGGQGVIAKNIQYF. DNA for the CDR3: TGTGCCGGAGGACAGGGCGTGATAGCCAAAAACATTCAGTACTTC.

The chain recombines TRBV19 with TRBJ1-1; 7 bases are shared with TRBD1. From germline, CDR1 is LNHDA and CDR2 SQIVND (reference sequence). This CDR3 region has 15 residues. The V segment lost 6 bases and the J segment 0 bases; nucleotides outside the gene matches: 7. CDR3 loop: CASRGQPGMNTEAFF. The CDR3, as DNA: TGTGCCAGTAGGGGACAGCCTGGGATGAACACTGAAGCTTTCTTT.

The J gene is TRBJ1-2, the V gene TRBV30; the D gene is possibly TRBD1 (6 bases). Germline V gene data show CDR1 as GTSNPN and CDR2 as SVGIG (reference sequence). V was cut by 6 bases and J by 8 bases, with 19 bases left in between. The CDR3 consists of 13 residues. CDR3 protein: CACQDSGAGGYTF. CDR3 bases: TGTGCCTGCCAAGATTCAGGGGCCGGGGGCTACACCTTC.

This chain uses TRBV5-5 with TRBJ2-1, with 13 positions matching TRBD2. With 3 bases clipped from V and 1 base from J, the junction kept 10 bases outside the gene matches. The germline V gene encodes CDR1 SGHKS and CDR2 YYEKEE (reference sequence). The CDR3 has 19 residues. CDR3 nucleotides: TGTGCCAGCAGCTCACACCCGGGACTAGCGGGAAGTTCCTACAATGAGCAGTTCTTC. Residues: CASSSHPGLAGSSYNEQFF.

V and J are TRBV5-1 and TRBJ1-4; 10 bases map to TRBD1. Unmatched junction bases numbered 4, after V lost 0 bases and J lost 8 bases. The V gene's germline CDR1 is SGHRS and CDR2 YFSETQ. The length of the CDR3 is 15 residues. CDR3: CASSLAGTGEEKLFF. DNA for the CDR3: TGCGCCAGCAGCTTGGCCGGGACAGGGGAAGAAAAACTGTTTTTT.

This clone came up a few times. The CDR3 protein is CASSFSGTGEYGYTF. The CDR3 DNA reads TGCGCCAGCAGCTTTTCCGGGACAGGGGAATATGGCTACACCTTC. V is TRBV4-3 and J is TRBJ1-2; 10 nucleotides line up with TRBD1. The CDR3 contains 15 residues. Unmatched junction bases numbered 8, after V lost 5 bases and J lost 5 bases. CDR1 LGHNA and CDR2 YSLEER come from the germline V gene.

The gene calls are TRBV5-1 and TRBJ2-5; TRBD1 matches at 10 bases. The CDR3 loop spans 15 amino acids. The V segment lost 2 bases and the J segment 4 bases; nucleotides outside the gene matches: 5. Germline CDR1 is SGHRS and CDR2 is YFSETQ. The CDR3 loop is CASSLGTGVLETQYF. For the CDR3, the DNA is TGCGCCAGCAGCTTAGGGACAGGGGTATTAGAGACCCAGTACTTC.

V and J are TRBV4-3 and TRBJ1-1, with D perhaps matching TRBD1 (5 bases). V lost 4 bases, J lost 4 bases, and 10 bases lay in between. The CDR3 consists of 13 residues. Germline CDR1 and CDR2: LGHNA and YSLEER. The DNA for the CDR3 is TGCGCCAGCAGCCGAAGCGGGGGCACTGAAGCTTTCTTT. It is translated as CASSRSGGTEAFF.

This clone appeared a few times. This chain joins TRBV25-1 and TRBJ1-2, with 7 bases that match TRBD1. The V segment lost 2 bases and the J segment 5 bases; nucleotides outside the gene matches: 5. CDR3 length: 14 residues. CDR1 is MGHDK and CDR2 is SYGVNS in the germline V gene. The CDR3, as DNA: TGTGCCAGCAGTGAAACGGGACAGCTTTATGGCTACACCTTC. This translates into CASSETGQLYGYTF.

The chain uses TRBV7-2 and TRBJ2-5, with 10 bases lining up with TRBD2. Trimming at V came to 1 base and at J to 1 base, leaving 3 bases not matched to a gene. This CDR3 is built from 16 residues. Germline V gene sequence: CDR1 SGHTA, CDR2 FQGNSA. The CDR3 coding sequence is TGTGCCAGCAGCTTAGTAGCGGGAGGTCCCCAAGAGACCCAGTACTTC. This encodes CASSLVAGGPQETQYF.

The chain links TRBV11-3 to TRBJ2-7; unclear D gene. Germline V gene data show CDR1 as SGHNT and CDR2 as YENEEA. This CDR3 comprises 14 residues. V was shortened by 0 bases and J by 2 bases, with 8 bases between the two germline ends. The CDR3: CASSLDSLTYEQYV. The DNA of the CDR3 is TGTGCCAGCAGCTTAGATTCACTAACCTACGAGCAGTACGTC.

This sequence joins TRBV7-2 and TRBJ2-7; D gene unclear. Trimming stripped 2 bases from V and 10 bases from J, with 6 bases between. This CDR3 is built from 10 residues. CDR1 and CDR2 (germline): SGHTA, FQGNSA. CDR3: CASSLTCQYV. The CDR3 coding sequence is TGTGCCAGCAGCTTAACTTGCCAGTACGTC.

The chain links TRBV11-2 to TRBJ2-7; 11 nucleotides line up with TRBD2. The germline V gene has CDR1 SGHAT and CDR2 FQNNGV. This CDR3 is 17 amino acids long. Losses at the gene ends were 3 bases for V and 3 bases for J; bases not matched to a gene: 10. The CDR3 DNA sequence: TGTGCCAGCAGCTTGGGACTAGCGGACGATAAATACTACGAGCAGTACGTC. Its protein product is CASSLGLADDKYYEQYV.

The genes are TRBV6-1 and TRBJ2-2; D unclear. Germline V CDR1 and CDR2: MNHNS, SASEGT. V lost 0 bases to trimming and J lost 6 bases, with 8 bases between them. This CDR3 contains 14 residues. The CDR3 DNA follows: TGTGCCAGCAGTGAAGCCGCAGATTCCGGGGAGCTGTTTTTT. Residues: CASSEAADSGELFF.

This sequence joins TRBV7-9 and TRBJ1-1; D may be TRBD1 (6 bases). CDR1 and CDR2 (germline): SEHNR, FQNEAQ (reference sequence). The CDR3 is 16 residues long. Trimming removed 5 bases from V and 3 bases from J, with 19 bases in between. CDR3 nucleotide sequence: TGTGCCAGCAGCCCCGAGGTAGGGGGGGGGTACACTGAAGCTTTCTTT. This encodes CASSPEVGGGYTEAFF.

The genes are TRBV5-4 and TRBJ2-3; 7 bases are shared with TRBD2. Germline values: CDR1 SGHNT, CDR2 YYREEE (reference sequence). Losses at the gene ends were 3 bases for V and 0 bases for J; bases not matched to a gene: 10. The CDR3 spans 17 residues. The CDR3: CASSSRGASGSTDTQYF. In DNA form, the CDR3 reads TGTGCCAGCAGCTCCCGTGGAGCTAGCGGAAGCACAGATACGCAGTATTTT.